The present T cell receptor beta chain was sequenced within a study of shared clonotypes between healthy human individuals. Overall study results and limits: Read depth was anticipated to influence clonotype sharing among donors.

Naive CD8 cells were CD45RO-negative, positively selected for CCR7, excluding terminally differentiated effector memory CD45RA+ cells. Nashville, Tennessee was home to all donors, who were Caucasian adults. On this clone: As yet, its antigen is unknown.

Germline assignment: CDR1 SEHNR and CDR2 FQNEAQ (reference sequence). The trim removed 2 bases at V and 9 bases at J, leaving 13 bases unmatched. The length of the CDR3 is 16 residues. Researchers divided each subset's genomic DNA evenly across several immunoSEQ plates. Libraries were prepared by immunoSEQ multiplex PCR; TCRdb keeps only in-frame clonotypes and omits some of them. The data contain some 800,000 clones, almost 95% of them singletons. This chain uses TRBV7-9 with TRBJ2-1, with 7 bases identical to TRBD1. The TCR comes from a man aged 30 to 45 in good health. Input material: naive CD8+ T cells sorted from blood. The CDR3 DNA reads as TGTGCCAGCAGCTTACCGAGACAGGGCCGGGTTCGTGAGCAGTTCTTC. Residues: CASSLPRQGRVREQFF.